Listed here are 21 T cell receptor beta chains from one sample, sequenced in a study of Ad26.COV2.S vaccination and SARS-CoV-2 variants. Produced via immunoSEQ multiplex PCR; TCRdb's table is partial and in-frame only. The sample yields around 400,000 clones, 89% seen once. Treatment: some 20 received Ad26.COV2.S at low or high dose, single or two shots; roughly five received placebo; per-sample allocation not given. Samples came from day 63 after the first vaccine or placebo injection. Sequencing was performed on peripheral blood, taken in a trial of Ad26.COV2.S vaccine versus placebo. The receptor source for this set is a person aged 18-65 years who received the Ad26.COV2.S COVID-19 vaccine or a placebo.

This sequence joins TRBV19 and TRBJ2-3, with D perhaps assigned TRBD1 or TRBD2 (5 bases each). V lost 5 bases and J lost 4, with 13 bases in between. The CDR3 spans 14 residues. CDR1 and CDR2 from the germline V gene are LNHDA and SQIVND (reference sequence). CDR3 coding DNA: TGTGCCAGTAGTGGCCTCTGGGGGTCAGATACGCAGTATTTT. It encodes CASSGLWGSDTQYF.

The CDR3 coding sequence is TGCGCCAGCAGCCCGGGACTAGCGGGAATCGGGCAGTTCTTC. This translates into CASSPGLAGIGQFF. The chain couples TRBV4-3 to TRBJ2-1; TRBD2 agrees at 13 bases. The CDR3 is 14 amino acids. Per the germline V gene, CDR1 is LGHNA and CDR2 is YSLEER. With V trimmed by 4 bases and J by 12 bases, 6 bases remained unmatched.

The chain uses TRBV7-6 and TRBJ2-2; tentatively, D is TRBD2 (5 bases). The V end was cut by 5 bases, the J end by 2 bases, with 9 bases between. The CDR3 consists of 14 residues. CDR1 and CDR2 from the germline V gene are SGHVS and FNYEAQ. The chain's CDR3 is CASSRGYNTGELFF. DNA for the CDR3: TGTGCCAGCAGCCGGGGTTACAACACCGGGGAGCTGTTTTTT.

This sequence joins TRBV19 and TRBJ2-7; TRBD2 matches at 12 bases. V was pared by 7 bases and J by 0 bases, with 1 base of the junction left unmatched. The CDR3 covers 14 residues. Germline CDR1 reads LNHDA; CDR2 reads SQIVND (reference sequence). CDR3 DNA: TGTGCCAGTAAGACTAGCGGGAGCTCCTACGAGCAGTACTTC. Residues: CASKTSGSSYEQYF.

This clone has only one observation. The chain is built from TRBV6-6 and TRBJ1-5; TRBD1 is a possible D gene (6 bases). The CDR3 has 16 amino acids. CDR1 MNHNY and CDR2 SVGAGI come from the germline V gene (reference sequence). Trimming removed 5 bases at V and 0 bases at J, with 14 bases between. DNA of the CDR3: TGTGCCAGCAGTCAAGGACAGACGTATAGCAATCAGCCCCAGCATTTT. Amino acid sequence: CASSQGQTYSNQPQHF.

V usage is TRBV2 and J usage is TRBJ2-5; 10 nucleotides agree with TRBD1. J lost 4 bases, V lost 8 bases, and 4 bases had no gene match. The CDR3 is 13 residues long. The V gene's germline CDR1 is SNHLY and CDR2 FYNNEI. CDR3 residues: CASHRTGGETQYF. CDR3 in DNA: TGTGCCAGCCACCGGACAGGGGGAGAGACCCAGTACTTC.

This chain's CDR3 is CASSFGSYNSPLHF. The CDR3 region has the DNA TGTGCCAGCAGCTTTGGCTCCTATAATTCACCCCTCCACTTT. The rearrangement joins TRBV5-4 to TRBJ1-6; no definite D call. The V gene's germline CDR1 is SGHNT and CDR2 YYREEE (reference sequence). The CDR3 covers 14 residues. V dropped 2 bases and J dropped 0 bases, with 3 bases sitting between them.

The chain links TRBV5-1 to TRBJ2-1; D is possibly TRBD1 or TRBD2 (5 bases each). The CDR3 covers 15 residues. From germline, CDR1 is SGHRS and CDR2 YFSETQ. V was cut by 3 bases and J by 3 bases, with 13 bases left in between. CDR3 bases: TGCGCCAGCAGCTCTGGGGCCGGGATCTACAATGAGCAGTTCTTC. Its translation: CASSSGAGIYNEQFF.

This clone was counted once. V gene TRBV7-6 combines with J gene TRBJ2-1; tentatively, D is TRBD2 (6 bases). Germline V lookup: CDR1 SGHVS, CDR2 FNYEAQ. The CDR3 is 15 amino acids. The germline V and J ends were trimmed by 5 bases and 5 bases, with 16 bases remaining between them. CDR3 sequence reads: CASSPPGRRNNEQFF. CDR3 in DNA: TGTGCCAGCAGCCCACCGGGGAGGAGGAACAATGAGCAGTTCTTC. The variable domain in full, with the rest retrieved from reference TRBV7-6 and TRBJ2-1, is GAGVSQSPRYKVTKRGQDVALRCDPISGHVSLYWYRQALGQGPEFLTYFNYEAQQDKSGLPNDRFSAERPEGSISTLTIQRTEQRDSAMYRCASSPPGRRNNEQFFGPGTRLTVL.

J is TRBJ1-5 and V is TRBV28; 10 bases agree with TRBD1. V lost 5 bases to trimming and J lost 7 bases; unmatched junction nucleotides: 11. Germline CDR1 and CDR2: MDHEN and SYDVKM. The CDR3 spans 16 residues. For the CDR3, the DNA is TGTGCCAGCAGTCCGGGCTCCGGGACAGGGGAACAGCCCCAGCATTTT. Its translation: CASSPGSGTGEQPQHF.

This chain connects TRBV11-3 to TRBJ2-1; tentative D call: TRBD2 (5 bases). Germline-derived CDR1 and CDR2 are SGHNT and YENEEA. Trimming removed 1 base from V and 2 bases from J, with 6 bases in between. The CDR3 has 14 residues. The CDR3 reads CASSLAGTYNEQFF. CDR3 nucleotides: TGTGCCAGCAGCTTAGCGGGAACCTACAATGAGCAGTTCTTC.

The V and J genes are TRBV18 and TRBJ2-7, with D tentatively TRBD2 (5 bases). This CDR3 has 13 amino acids. Germline CDR1 and CDR2: KGHSH and LQKENI. Trimming pared 5 bases from V and 4 bases from J, leaving 12 bases between. The CDR3 sequence: CASSASSGYEQYF. DNA of the CDR3: TGTGCCAGCTCAGCATCAAGCGGTTACGAGCAGTACTTC.

V and J are TRBV27 and TRBJ2-1; 10 positions agree with TRBD2. Germline V gene sequence: CDR1 MNHEY, CDR2 SMNVEV (reference sequence). CDR3 length equals 14 residues. V shed 5 bases and J 6 bases; nucleotides not matched to a gene: 4. The CDR3 loop is CASSPLAGVNEQFF. CDR3 nucleotide sequence: TGTGCCAGCAGTCCCCTAGCGGGAGTCAATGAGCAGTTCTTC.

This clone was counted a single time. The chain joins TRBV5-1 to TRBJ2-1, with a weak D call TRBD2 (6 bases). Germline V gene lookup returns CDR1 SGHRS and CDR2 YFSETQ. CDR3 size: 14 residues. V was clipped by 0 bases and J by 7 bases, with 11 bases between them. The CDR3 DNA is TGCGCCAGCAGCTTGGGTAGCGGAACTAATGAGCAGTTCTTC. This translates into CASSLGSGTNEQFF.

This clone has just one count. This rearrangement joins TRBV5-6 to TRBJ1-6; the match to TRBD1 covers 10 bases. CDR3 size: 15 residues. Germline assignment: CDR1 SGHDT and CDR2 YYEEEE. V shed 4 bases and J 8 bases; nucleotides not matched to a gene: 6. The CDR3 region is CASSPLDRGDSPLHF. As DNA, the CDR3 is TGTGCCAGCAGCCCCCTGGACAGGGGGGATTCACCCCTCCACTTT. Supplemented by reference TRBV5-6 and TRBJ1-6, the full variable domain reads DAGVTQSPTHLIKTRGQQVTLRCSPKSGHDTVSWYQQALGQGPQFIFQYYEEEERQRGNFPDRFSGHQFPNYSSELNVNALLLGDSALYLCASSPLDRGDSPLHFGNGTRLTVT.

The V and J genes are TRBV5-1 and TRBJ2-5; TRBD1 matches at 8 bases. CDR3 length equals 14 residues. Looked up from germline, CDR1 is SGHRS and CDR2 is YFSETQ. Unmatched junction bases numbered 7, after V lost 4 bases and J lost 5 bases. The CDR3 here is CASSQGQEGETQYF. CDR3 nucleotide sequence: TGCGCCAGCAGCCAGGGACAGGAGGGTGAGACCCAGTACTTC.

V gene TRBV9 combines with J gene TRBJ1-5; 7 bases agree with TRBD1. Unmatched junction bases numbered 9, after V lost 4 bases and J lost 2 bases. The CDR3 contains 16 residues. Germline V lookup: CDR1 SGDLS, CDR2 YYNGEE. The CDR3 loop is CASSPGTADGNQPQHF. In nucleotides, the CDR3 is TGTGCCAGCAGCCCGGGGACAGCCGATGGCAATCAGCCCCAGCATTTT.

This clone has only one observation. The chain links TRBV6-5 to TRBJ2-7; D possibly matches TRBD1 or TRBD2 (5 bases each). Germline V gene data show CDR1 as MNHEY and CDR2 as SVGAGI. Trimming pared 6 bases from V and 1 base from J, leaving 16 bases between. The CDR3 totals 15 residues. CDR3 amino acids: CASRNRDQTSYEQYF. The CDR3 DNA sequence: TGTGCCAGCAGGAACCGGGACCAGACTTCCTACGAGCAGTACTTC.

This chain connects TRBV2 to TRBJ2-7; 10 positions agree with TRBD1. The ends lost 6 bases at V and 1 base at J; junction bases unmatched: 6. The CDR3 spans 15 residues. The germline gives CDR1 SNHLY, CDR2 FYNNEI. Here the CDR3 DNA reads TGTGCCAGCAGGCCAGGGACAGGGGTTTCCTACGAGCAGTACTTC. It specifies CASRPGTGVSYEQYF. Supplemented by reference TRBV2 and TRBJ2-7, the full variable domain reads EPEVTQTPSHQVTQMGQEVILRCVPISNHLYFYWYRQILGQKVEFLVSFYNNEISEKSEIFDDQFSVERPDGSNFTLKIRSTKLEDSAMYFCASRPGTGVSYEQYFGPGTRLTVT.

The chain carries TRBV28 and TRBJ2-1; TRBD1 agrees at 8 bases. V lost 6 bases and J lost 7; bases outside the gene matches: 8. Germline loops: CDR1 MDHEN, CDR2 SYDVKM. The CDR3 extends over 14 amino acids. As DNA, the CDR3 is TGTGCCAGCAGCGAGAGGACAGGGAGGAATGAGCAGTTCTTC. It specifies CASSERTGRNEQFF.

The rearrangement uses TRBV6-1 and TRBJ2-7, with unresolved D. The CDR3 contains 14 residues. The V and J ends lost 2 bases and 1 base respectively, with 9 bases between them. CDR1 and CDR2 (germline): MNHNS, SASEGT. The CDR3 is CASSEFEYSYEQYF. The CDR3, as DNA: TGTGCCAGCAGTGAATTTGAGTATTCCTACGAGCAGTACTTC.